This T cell receptor beta chain originates from a study of cytomegalovirus exposure and HLA in healthy donors. Findings and limits, study-wide: Analyses of presence and absence presupposed an approximately uniform sequencing depth across donors. V- and J-gene trimming in TCR beta was tied to a missense DCLRE1C variant by an analysis performed later.

With 60 Vbeta and 13 Jbeta primers, the PCR was carried out. Method: immunoSEQ multiplex PCR; TCRdb's copy keeps in-frame clones and lacks some. The table lists about 180,000 clones, over 75% of them singletons. On this clone itself: The antigen remains undetermined.

The CDR3 length is 18 residues. This sequence originates from a young woman in good health and CMV-seronegative. This chain joins TRBV21-1 and TRBJ2-2; the D segment call TRBD1 is taken from the table without a DNA check. TRBV21-1 corresponds to a pseudogene. Sample: PBMCs. The CDR3 region is CASSPPTQGALGTGELFF. In DNA form, the CDR3 reads TGTGCCAGCAGCCCCCCCACTCAGGGGGCGCTGGGCACCGGGGAGCTGTTTTTT.